The 17 T cell receptor beta chains below all came from one sample that was sequenced in a study of cytomegalovirus exposure and HLA in healthy donors. PCR amplification relied on 60 Vbeta primers (plus 13 Jbeta primers). Clones were sequenced by immunoSEQ multiplex PCR, and TCRdb holds only the in-frame ones, with some missing. This sample carries some 110,000 clones, with roughly 1% going to the ten biggest clones. The sample was PBMCs. The receptor source for this set is a man younger than 35 in good health and CMV-seronegative.

The chain joins TRBV9 to TRBJ2-1, with TRBD2 matching over 10 bases. This CDR3 spans 16 amino acids. Germline V gene lookup returns CDR1 SGDLS and CDR2 YYNGEE. J gave up 7 bases and V 3 bases, and 10 bases lay outside the gene matches. As DNA, the CDR3 is TGTGCCAGCAGCGCGGTAGCGGGGGGCCCTAGGAATGAGCAGTTCTTC. Translation gives CASSAVAGGPRNEQFF.

The V call is TRBV28, the J call TRBJ1-2; D is undetermined. The V gene lost 6 bases and the J gene lost 0 bases, with 5 bases spanning the gap. CDR3 length: 12 residues. Germline CDR1 MDHEN, CDR2 SYDVKM. The CDR3 reads CASRETNYGYTF. DNA of the CDR3: TGTGCCAGCAGAGAGACTAACTATGGCTACACCTTC.

The chain combines TRBV30 with TRBJ1-5; D unresolved. The length of the CDR3 is 14 residues. V was cut by 5 bases and J by 1 base, with 12 bases left in between. Germline V CDR1 and CDR2: GTSNPN, SVGIG (reference sequence). The CDR3: CAWGPSWSNQPQHF. Written as DNA, the CDR3 is TGTGCCTGGGGCCCCTCGTGGAGCAATCAGCCCCAGCATTTT.

The V gene is TRBV9, the J gene TRBJ2-3; D may be TRBD2 (6 bases). The CDR3 is 15 amino acids. Between the trimmed V and J ends, which lost 6 bases and 1 base, there was a span of 15 bases. The germline V gene encodes CDR1 SGDLS and CDR2 YYNGEE. CDR3 sequence reads: CASTRDPGGTDTQYF. The DNA for the CDR3 is TGTGCCAGCACCCGAGACCCGGGAGGCACAGATACGCAGTATTTT.

In nucleotides, the CDR3 is TGTGCCAGTAGCCCGACAGGGACTGGGGCCAACGTCCTGACTTTC. The encoded protein is CASSPTGTGANVLTF. The rearrangement joins TRBV19 to TRBJ2-6; 7 nucleotides match TRBD1. Germline V gives CDR1 LNHDA, CDR2 SQIVND (reference sequence). The CDR3 totals 15 residues. After removal of 6 bases from V and 2 bases from J, the junction contained 4 bases not matched to a gene. Together with reference TRBV19 and TRBJ2-6, the CDR3 gives the full variable domain: DGGITQSPKYLFRKEGQNVTLSCEQNLNHDAMYWYRQDPGQGLRLIYYSQIVNDFQKGDIAEGYSVSREKKESFPLTVTSAQKNPTAFYLCASSPTGTGANVLTFGAGSRLTVL.

The rearrangement uses TRBV7-8 and TRBJ2-2, with 7 bases lining up with TRBD1. J was trimmed by 3 bases and V by 1 base; bases with no gene match: 8. There are 17 residues in the CDR3. CDR1 is SGHVS, CDR2 FQNEAQ, per germline. Here the CDR3 reads CASSLVRGQRYTGELFF. The CDR3 nucleotides are TGTGCCAGCAGCTTAGTTAGGGGGCAGCGCTACACCGGGGAGCTGTTTTTT.

The rearrangement uses TRBV6-1 and TRBJ2-1; weak D call: TRBD2 (6 bases). Germline V gene lookup returns CDR1 MNHNS and CDR2 SASEGT. The V end lost 3 bases, the J end lost 1 base, and 10 bases lay between the germline ends. CDR3 length equals 15 residues. CDR3 in amino acids: CASSDFGGSYNEQFF. In DNA form, the CDR3 reads TGTGCCAGCAGTGACTTCGGGGGTTCCTACAATGAGCAGTTCTTC.

The CDR3, as DNA: TGTGCCAGCTCACCGACCGGGGGCGAGCAGTACTTC. This gives the protein CASSPTGGEQYF. V gene TRBV18 combines with J gene TRBJ2-7; D is perhaps TRBD2 (6 bases). Germline assignment: CDR1 KGHSH and CDR2 LQKENI. V was pared by 3 bases and J by 6 bases, with 9 bases between. CDR3 length equals 12 residues.

The chain employs TRBV29-1 and TRBJ1-1, with 7 bases fitting TRBD1. In germline, CDR1 is SQVTM, CDR2 ANQGSEA. V gave up 7 bases and J gave up 1 base; unmatched junction bases: 3. The CDR3 consists of 12 residues. For the CDR3, the DNA is TGCAGCGCCCGACAGGGGAACACTGAAGCTTTCTTT. Amino acids: CSARQGNTEAFF.

The chain is built from TRBV6-5 and TRBJ2-7; D not certain. Germline CDR1 and CDR2: MNHEY and SVGAGI. The CDR3 has 14 residues. Deletions cut 7 bases from V and 1 base from J, with 14 bases between. The CDR3 sequence is CASTSETPSYEQYF. In nucleotides, the CDR3 is TGTGCCAGCACCTCAGAGACACCATCCTACGAGCAGTACTTC.

V usage is TRBV4-1 and J usage is TRBJ2-5, with 8 nucleotides matching TRBD2. Germline CDR1 MGHRA, CDR2 YSYEKL. The V gene end was trimmed by 1 base and the J gene end by 2 bases; junction bases not matched to a gene: 6. This CDR3 comprises 16 residues. In DNA, the CDR3 is TGCGCCAGCAGCCAAGTGGTACTAGCGGAACAAGAGACCCAGTACTTC. It specifies CASSQVVLAEQETQYF.

The genes are TRBV28 and TRBJ1-1; 7 bases are a match to TRBD1. The V and J ends lost 5 bases and 4 bases, in that order; junction bases with no gene match: 19. The V gene's germline CDR1 is MDHEN and CDR2 SYDVKM. CDR3 length equals 18 residues. The CDR3 DNA reads as TGTGCCAGCAGTGCCACCCCACTCGACAGGGCGAGGGGCACTGAAGCTTTCTTT. This translates into CASSATPLDRARGTEAFF.

The chain links TRBV4-1 to TRBJ1-2; a weak D match, TRBD1 (6 bases). CDR1 MGHRA and CDR2 YSYEKL come from the germline V gene. V was cut by 0 bases and J by 6 bases, with 17 bases left in between. The CDR3 runs to 16 residues. The CDR3 DNA reads TGCGCCAGCAGCCAAGACAGCTTCCGGGACAACCATGGCTACACCTTC. It codes for CASSQDSFRDNHGYTF.

This rearrangement joins TRBV5-1 to TRBJ1-6; a possible D gene is TRBD1 (6 bases). Trimming removed 1 base from V and 8 bases from J, with 13 bases in between. Germline loops: CDR1 SGHRS, CDR2 YFSETQ. The CDR3 extends over 15 amino acids. CDR3 sequence (DNA): TGCGCCAGCAGCTTGACAGGGTCGGAGGATTCACCCCTCCACTTT. The encoded protein is CASSLTGSEDSPLHF.

This sequence joins TRBV14 and TRBJ1-2; 7 bases line up with TRBD1. V dropped 1 base and J dropped 4; count of bases not matched to a gene: 3. In germline, CDR1 is SGHDN, CDR2 FVKESK. The CDR3 extends over 14 amino acids. The CDR3 bases are TGTGCCAGCAGCCAAGGAACAGGGGTCTATGGCTACACCTTC. Its protein product is CASSQGTGVYGYTF.

The chain links TRBV11-3 to TRBJ2-1; TRBD1 agrees at 8 bases. The CDR3 runs 14 residues. The J segment lost 8 bases and the V segment lost 3 bases, leaving 6 bases of the junction unmatched. Germline V gene sequence: CDR1 SGHNT, CDR2 YENEEA. DNA for the CDR3: TGTGCCAGCAGCTTCGGACAGGGCGGGGATGAGCAGTTCTTC. Its protein is CASSFGQGGDEQFF.

The chain is built from TRBV5-6 and TRBJ2-7; D ambiguous. This CDR3 has 12 residues. The V and J ends lost 5 bases and 1 base respectively, with 7 bases between them. Looked up from germline, CDR1 is SGHDT and CDR2 is YYEEEE. Here the CDR3 DNA reads TGTGCCAGCAGTTTAGAGTCCTACGAGCAGTACTTC. Translation: CASSLESYEQYF.